The 3 T cell receptor beta chains below all came from one sample that was sequenced in a study of cytotoxic CD8 clonotypes in ibrutinib-treated CLL. The repertoire was sequenced with immunoSEQ multiplex PCR; TCRdb's copy has only in-frame clones and lacks some. The data show some 200,000 clones, approximately 75% seen once. The source material was PBMCs, sampled after 12 months of ibrutinib treatment. All receptors derive from a human donor with chronic lymphocytic leukemia.

This clone was detected once. The chain is built from TRBV28 and TRBJ2-5, with D possibly TRBD1 on 6 matching bases. This CDR3 spans 12 amino acids. Trimming removed 8 bases from V and 6 bases from J, with 13 bases in between. CDR1 is MDHEN, CDR2 SYDVKM, per germline. The CDR3 region has the DNA TGTGCCAGCGAGAAAGGGGGTCAGACCCAGTACTTC. This translates into CASEKGGQTQYF.

This clone has a single count. The rearrangement joins TRBV6-5 to TRBJ2-7; perhaps TRBD2 as D (5 bases). The CDR3 sequence is 15 residues long. Per germline, CDR1 MNHEY and CDR2 SVGAGI. V was trimmed by 2 bases and J by 5 bases, leaving 16 bases between them. The DNA for the CDR3 is TGTGCCAGCAGTTACGTAACTAGTTTTACCCACGAGCAGTACTTC. Translation gives CASSYVTSFTHEQYF.

This clone was picked up a small number of times. V usage is TRBV2 and J usage is TRBJ1-6; D may be TRBD1 (6 bases). Trimming removed 8 bases at V and 9 bases at J, with 11 bases between. In germline, CDR1 is SNHLY, CDR2 FYNNEI. The CDR3 length is 12 residues. CDR3 amino acids: CASLQGGSPLHF. The CDR3 DNA follows: TGTGCCAGCCTACAAGGGGGTTCACCCCTCCACTTT.